A single sample gave rise to the 31 T cell receptor beta chains below, sequenced in a study of T cell changes during pregnancy in multiple sclerosis. Generated by immunoSEQ multiplex PCR, the TCRdb table keeps only in-frame clones and is missing some. This table has fewer than 40,000 clones, about nine tenths appearing once. The sequenced sample was CD8+ T cells from peripheral blood mononuclear cells, obtained in the first trimester of pregnancy. The receptors here all came from a female donor with multiple sclerosis, enrolled in a pregnancy study.

The chain combines TRBV6-5 with TRBJ1-1; D remains unclear. CDR3 size: 13 residues. Deletions cut 5 bases from V and 1 base from J, with 8 bases between. Germline lookup yields CDR1 MNHEY and CDR2 SVGAGI. Here the CDR3 DNA reads TGTGCCAGCAGTGTAACAGCGAACACTGAAGCTTTCTTT. Translated, it gives CASSVTANTEAFF.

The V gene is TRBV4-3, the J gene TRBJ2-3; 10 bases map to TRBD2. Germline V CDR1 and CDR2: LGHNA, YSLEER. Germline trimming cut 0 bases from V and 5 bases from J; bases unmatched to any gene: 8. The CDR3 totals 17 residues. CDR3 nucleotide sequence: TGCGCCAGCAGCCAAGATTTTAGCGGGGGGCTGGTAGATACGCAGTATTTT. Amino acids: CASSQDFSGGLVDTQYF.

V usage is TRBV6-5 and J usage is TRBJ2-1; 14 bases fit TRBD2. Looked up from germline, CDR1 is MNHEY and CDR2 is SVGAGI. V shed 9 bases, J shed 7 bases, and the junction held 5 bases outside the gene matches. CDR3 length: 14 amino acids. The CDR3 region has the DNA TGTGCCAGTTCGGGACTAGCGGGGGAGAATGAGCAGTTCTTC. This codes for CASSGLAGENEQFF.

V and J are TRBV7-9 and TRBJ2-5; D is unresolved. CDR3 size: 15 residues. V was pared by 5 bases and J by 2 bases, with 15 bases between. CDR1 and CDR2 (germline): SEHNR, FQNEAQ (reference sequence). CDR3 in amino acids: CASSAFRVQQETQYF. For the CDR3, the DNA is TGTGCCAGCAGCGCCTTCCGGGTCCAACAAGAGACCCAGTACTTC.

V is TRBV7-3 and J is TRBJ2-1; 7 bases match TRBD2. The CDR3 totals 15 residues. Germline V gene sequence: CDR1 SGHTA, CDR2 FQGTGA. Unmatched junction bases numbered 4, after V lost 1 base and J lost 4 bases. CDR3 sequence (DNA): TGTGCCAGCAGCTTAATAGCGGGTGGGTACAATGAGCAGTTCTTC. Encoded protein: CASSLIAGGYNEQFF.

In DNA form, the CDR3 reads TGCGCCAGCAGATCATCAGGACAGTCGCTATCCTACGAGCAGTACTTC. Translation gives CASRSSGQSLSYEQYF. The chain uses TRBV10-1 and TRBJ2-7; D may be TRBD1 (6 bases). Germline lookup yields CDR1 WNHNN and CDR2 SYGVQD (reference sequence). V was pared by 6 bases and J by 1 base, with 19 bases between. The CDR3 is 16 amino acids.

The V call is TRBV7-9, the J call TRBJ2-1; 12 bases are shared with TRBD2. V gave up 1 base and J gave up 2 bases; unmatched junction bases: 0. CDR3 length: 16 amino acids. Germline V gives CDR1 SEHNR, CDR2 FQNEAQ (reference sequence). In nucleotides, the CDR3 is TGTGCCAGCAGCTTAGGGACTAGCGGGACCTACAATGAGCAGTTCTTC. This translates into CASSLGTSGTYNEQFF. The variable domain in full, with the rest retrieved from reference TRBV7-9 and TRBJ2-1, is DTGVSQNPRHKITKRGQNVTFRCDPISEHNRLYWYRQTLGQGPEFLTYFQNEAQLEKSRLLSDRFSAERPKGSFSTLEIQRTEQGDSAMYLCASSLGTSGTYNEQFFGPGTRLTVL.

The chain uses TRBV19 and TRBJ2-3; 11 bases match TRBD1. Germline V CDR1 and CDR2: LNHDA, SQIVND (reference sequence). The CDR3 extends over 14 amino acids. J lost 5 bases, V lost 5 bases, and 3 bases had no gene match. DNA for the CDR3: TGTGCCAGTAGTGCAGGGACAGGGGGAGATACGCAGTATTTT. Protein product: CASSAGTGGDTQYF.

This chain connects TRBV7-3 to TRBJ2-7; possible D gene TRBD2, 5 bases. The germline gives CDR1 SGHTA, CDR2 FQGTGA. This CDR3 has 12 residues. Trimming took off 1 base at V and 5 bases at J, with 6 bases between the two ends. The CDR3 loop is CASSLNGNEQYF. The CDR3 region has the DNA TGTGCCAGCAGCTTAAACGGGAACGAGCAGTACTTC.

The DNA for the CDR3 is TGTGCCAGCAGCTTTCAGGCGAACACTGAAGCTTTCTTT. The encoded protein is CASSFQANTEAFF. The chain links TRBV5-6 to TRBJ1-1; the D is unclear. The V gene's germline CDR1 is SGHDT and CDR2 YYEEEE. CDR3 size: 13 residues. Trimming pared 2 bases from V and 1 base from J, leaving 6 bases between. The full variable domain, its missing parts supplied by reference TRBV5-6 and TRBJ1-1, is DAGVTQSPTHLIKTRGQQVTLRCSPKSGHDTVSWYQQALGQGPQFIFQYYEEEERQRGNFPDRFSGHQFPNYSSELNVNALLLGDSALYLCASSFQANTEAFFGQGTRLTVV.

V gene TRBV6-6 combines with J gene TRBJ1-6; unclear D gene. Germline V gene data show CDR1 as MNHNY and CDR2 as SVGAGI (reference sequence). The CDR3 covers 13 residues. V lost 8 bases, J lost 7 bases, and 12 bases lay in between. CDR3 DNA sequence: TGTGCCAGCGGCGGTGGTTGGAATTCACCCCTCCACTTT. Encoded protein: CASGGGWNSPLHF.

The V gene is TRBV7-6, the J gene TRBJ1-4; 9 nucleotides agree with TRBD1. The V segment lost 3 bases and the J segment 7 bases; nucleotides outside the gene matches: 6. CDR1 is SGHVS and CDR2 is FNYEAQ in the germline V gene. The CDR3 has 15 residues. The CDR3 loop is CASSLSGTGSEKLFF. In DNA form, the CDR3 reads TGTGCCAGCAGCTTGTCCGGGACAGGGAGTGAAAAACTGTTTTTT. The variable domain in full, with the rest retrieved from reference TRBV7-6 and TRBJ1-4, is GAGVSQSPRYKVTKRGQDVALRCDPISGHVSLYWYRQALGQGPEFLTYFNYEAQQDKSGLPNDRFSAERPEGSISTLTIQRTEQRDSAMYRCASSLSGTGSEKLFFGSGTQLSVL.

The rearrangement uses TRBV15 and TRBJ1-1; D is uncertain. The ends were cut back, 0 bases at V and 1 base at J, with 9 bases in the middle. The V gene's germline CDR1 is LNHNV and CDR2 YYDKDF (reference sequence). The CDR3 extends over 15 amino acids. CDR3 nucleotide sequence: TGTGCCACCAGCAGAGATATAGGGAGGAACACTGAAGCTTTCTTT. Translation: CATSRDIGRNTEAFF.

The sample holds many counts of this clone. The chain links TRBV7-9 to TRBJ1-4; 7 bases are shared with TRBD1. Trimming removed 8 bases from V and 6 bases from J; junction bases left unmatched: 6. The germline gives CDR1 SEHNR, CDR2 FQNEAQ (reference sequence). This CDR3 has 13 residues. The CDR3 spells CASQDRADEKLFF. The CDR3 bases are TGTGCCAGCCAAGACAGGGCCGATGAAAAACTGTTTTTT.

V is TRBV9 and J is TRBJ2-2; perhaps TRBD2 as D (5 bases). Trimming pared 3 bases from V and 5 bases from J, leaving 11 bases between. The CDR3 length is 14 residues. CDR1 is SGDLS and CDR2 is YYNGEE in the germline V gene. CDR3 sequence (DNA): TGTGCCAGCAGCGGCAGCCCGGGGACCGGGGAGCTGTTTTTT. This sequence encodes CASSGSPGTGELFF.

This clone occurred once. V is TRBV6-1 and J is TRBJ2-1, with 10 bases matching TRBD2. Germline lookup yields CDR1 MNHNS and CDR2 SASEGT. The CDR3 runs 17 residues. V dropped 3 bases and J dropped 3; count of bases not matched to a gene: 8. The CDR3 spells CASSDPSSGSVYNEQFF. The DNA for the CDR3 is TGTGCCAGCAGTGACCCGTCTAGCGGGAGTGTCTACAATGAGCAGTTCTTC.

This clone was found once. V usage is TRBV7-3 and J usage is TRBJ2-2; the match to TRBD2 covers 8 bases. The J segment lost 4 bases and the V segment lost 3 bases, leaving 7 bases of the junction unmatched. The CDR3 is 16 amino acids. In germline, CDR1 is SGHTA, CDR2 FQGTGA. The CDR3 DNA is TGTGCCAGCAGCTTCCTTCGGGGGGGGCCCACCGGGGAGCTGTTTTTT. Amino acids: CASSFLRGGPTGELFF. Filled out from reference TRBV7-3 and TRBJ2-2, the complete variable domain reads GAGVSQTPSNKVTEKGKYVELRCDPISGHTALYWYRQSLGQGPEFLIYFQGTGAADDSGLPNDRFFAVRPEGSVSTLKIQRTERGDSAVYLCASSFLRGGPTGELFFGEGSRLTVL.

This chain uses TRBV9 with TRBJ1-6, with 7 bases identical to TRBD1. CDR3 size: 14 residues. Germline V gene lookup returns CDR1 SGDLS and CDR2 YYNGEE. Germline trimming cut 3 bases from V and 8 bases from J; bases unmatched to any gene: 5. The CDR3 region is CASSADRDHSPLHF. Written as DNA, the CDR3 is TGTGCCAGCAGCGCCGACAGGGACCATTCACCCCTCCACTTT.

V and J are TRBV6-1 and TRBJ2-3, with D perhaps TRBD1 (7 bases). This CDR3 region has 17 residues. V was clipped by 1 base and J by 1 base, with 15 bases between them. Germline V gene sequence: CDR1 MNHNS, CDR2 SASEGT. CDR3 loop: CASSEVEGAQGTDTQYF. CDR3 nucleotides: TGTGCCAGCAGTGAAGTGGAGGGGGCGCAGGGCACAGATACGCAGTATTTT.

The J gene is TRBJ1-2, the V gene TRBV19; TRBD1 is a possible D gene (5 bases). The CDR3 spans 13 residues. CDR1 is LNHDA, CDR2 SQIVND, per germline (reference sequence). V dropped 5 bases and J dropped 5 bases, with 12 bases sitting between them. The CDR3 DNA reads as TGTGCCAGTAGTCGGGACTTACTATATGGCTACACCTTC. Encoded protein: CASSRDLLYGYTF. The full variable domain, rest sourced from reference TRBV19 and TRBJ1-2, is DGGITQSPKYLFRKEGQNVTLSCEQNLNHDAMYWYRQDPGQGLRLIYYSQIVNDFQKGDIAEGYSVSREKKESFPLTVTSAQKNPTAFYLCASSRDLLYGYTFGSGTRLTVV.

This clone showed up just a few times. The genes are TRBV27 and TRBJ1-2; D remains unclear. CDR3 length: 13 amino acids. V lost 4 bases and J 9 bases, leaving 15 bases between the germline ends. The V gene's germline CDR1 is MNHEY and CDR2 SMNVEV (reference sequence). The CDR3 protein is CASSSAGTMSYTF. Written as DNA, the CDR3 is TGTGCCAGCAGTTCCGCCGGAACTATGAGCTACACCTTC.

V and J are TRBV27 and TRBJ1-5; perhaps TRBD1 as D (6 bases). Germline V gene lookup returns CDR1 MNHEY and CDR2 SMNVEV (reference sequence). The CDR3 runs to 14 residues. The V and J ends lost 5 bases and 4 bases respectively, with 12 bases between them. The DNA for the CDR3 is TGTGCCAGCAGTCCCGGACAGCCTAATCAGCCCCAGCATTTT. It is translated as CASSPGQPNQPQHF.

The chain combines TRBV6-6 with TRBJ2-1, with a possible D match to TRBD1 (7 bases). V lost 11 bases and J lost 3, with 14 bases in between. The germline V gene has CDR1 MNHNY and CDR2 SVGAGI (reference sequence). CDR3 length: 13 amino acids. In nucleotides, the CDR3 is TGTGCCGCCAGGGGGGAGCTCTACAATGAGCAGTTCTTC. Translated, it gives CAARGELYNEQFF.

This clone was observed a few times. The chain employs TRBV18 and TRBJ1-2; no definite D call. Germline CDR1 is KGHSH and CDR2 is LQKENI. V lost 0 bases, J lost 1 base, and 9 bases lay in between. The CDR3 runs to 15 residues. The CDR3 region is CASSPPLGSNYGYTF. The CDR3 DNA is TGTGCCAGCTCACCACCGCTAGGGAGTAACTATGGCTACACCTTC.

This clone qualifies as medium-sized. The CDR3 spells CASSYHDRDGYTF. In nucleotides, the CDR3 is TGTGCCAGCAGTTACCACGACAGGGATGGCTACACCTTC. The chain recombines TRBV6-6 with TRBJ1-2; the match to TRBD1 covers 7 bases. The CDR3 totals 13 residues. Germline assignment: CDR1 MNHNY and CDR2 SVGAGI (reference sequence). The V gene end was trimmed by 2 bases and the J gene end by 6 bases; junction bases not matched to a gene: 3.

The chain couples TRBV30 to TRBJ1-1; D remains ambiguous. V was pared by 0 bases and J by 5 bases, with 10 bases between. Looked up from germline, CDR1 is GTSNPN and CDR2 is SVGIG (reference sequence). The CDR3 consists of 13 residues. Written as DNA, the CDR3 is TGTGCCTGGAGTGTAAGCGGGTGGACTGAAGCTTTCTTT. Translation: CAWSVSGWTEAFF. The full variable domain, rest sourced from reference TRBV30 and TRBJ1-1, is SQTIHQWPATLVQPVGSPLSLECTVEGTSNPNLYWYRQAAGRGLQLLFYSVGIGQISSEVPQNLSASRPQDRQFILSSKKLLLSDSGFYLCAWSVSGWTEAFFGQGTRLTVV.

V and J are TRBV18 and TRBJ1-1; the D gene is possibly TRBD1 (5 bases). V shed 0 bases and J shed 2 bases, with 7 bases lying between them. CDR1 KGHSH and CDR2 LQKENI come from the germline V gene. There are 14 residues in the CDR3. CDR3 DNA: TGTGCCAGCTCACCACCCGGGGGTAACACTGAAGCTTTCTTT. Protein product: CASSPPGGNTEAFF.

The chain joins TRBV6-1 to TRBJ1-4, with D maybe TRBD1 (5 bases). The CDR3 runs to 15 residues. Looked up from germline, CDR1 is MNHNS and CDR2 is SASEGT. Trimming shortened V by 1 base and J by 5 bases, and 11 bases separated the two germline ends. The CDR3 region has the DNA TGTGCCAGCAGTGAAGATACTGGGGGGAATGAAAAACTGTTTTTT. Translating it yields CASSEDTGGNEKLFF.

This CDR3 is CASSLEGQEQFF. The DNA for the CDR3 is TGTGCCAGCAGTTTAGAGGGCCAAGAGCAGTTCTTC. This rearrangement joins TRBV27 to TRBJ2-1; D is possibly TRBD2 (5 bases). The CDR3 totals 12 residues. CDR1 and CDR2 from the germline V gene are MNHEY and SMNVEV (reference sequence). Deletions cut 2 bases from V and 10 bases from J, with 9 bases between.

The genes are TRBV28 and TRBJ1-2, with TRBD1 as a possible D gene (5 bases). V was shortened by 8 bases and J by 4 bases, with 11 bases between the two germline ends. CDR1 is MDHEN, CDR2 SYDVKM, per germline. The CDR3 runs 12 residues. CDR3 region: CASAGVVYGYTF. DNA of the CDR3: TGTGCCAGCGCGGGGGTTGTCTATGGCTACACCTTC.

The chain combines TRBV2 with TRBJ1-1; TRBD1 might be the D (6 bases). Germline-derived CDR1 and CDR2 are SNHLY and FYNNEI. The CDR3 has 13 amino acids. Deletions cut 6 bases from V and 3 bases from J, with 11 bases between. Written as DNA, the CDR3 is TGTGCCAGCAGGATAGGGGGGGACACTGAAGCTTTCTTT. Translating gives CASRIGGDTEAFF.